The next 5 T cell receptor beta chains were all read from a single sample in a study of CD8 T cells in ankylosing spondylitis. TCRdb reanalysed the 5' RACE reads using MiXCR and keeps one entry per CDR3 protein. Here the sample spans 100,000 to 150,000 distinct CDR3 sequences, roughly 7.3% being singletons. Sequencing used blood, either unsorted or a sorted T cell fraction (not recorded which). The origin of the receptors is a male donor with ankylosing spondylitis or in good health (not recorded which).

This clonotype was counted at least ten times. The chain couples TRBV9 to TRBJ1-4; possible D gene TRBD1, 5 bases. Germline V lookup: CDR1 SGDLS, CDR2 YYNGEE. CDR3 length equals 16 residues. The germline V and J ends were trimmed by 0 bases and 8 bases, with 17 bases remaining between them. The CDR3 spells CASSVGSDTVGEKLFF. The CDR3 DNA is TGTGCCAGCAGCGTAGGATCGGACACGGTAGGGGAAAAACTGTTTTTT.

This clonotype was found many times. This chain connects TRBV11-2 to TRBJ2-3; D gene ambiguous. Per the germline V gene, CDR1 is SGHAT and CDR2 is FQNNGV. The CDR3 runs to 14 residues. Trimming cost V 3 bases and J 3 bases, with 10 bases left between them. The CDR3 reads CASSLMTATDTQYF. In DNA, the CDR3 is TGTGCCAGCAGCTTGATGACGGCGACAGATACGCAGTATTTT. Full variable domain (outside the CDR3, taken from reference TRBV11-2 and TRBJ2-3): EAGVAQSPRYKIIEKRQSVAFWCNPISGHATLYWYQQILGQGPKLLIQFQNNGVVDDSQLPKDRFSAERLKGVDSTLKIQPAKLEDSAVYLCASSLMTATDTQYFGPGTRLTVL.

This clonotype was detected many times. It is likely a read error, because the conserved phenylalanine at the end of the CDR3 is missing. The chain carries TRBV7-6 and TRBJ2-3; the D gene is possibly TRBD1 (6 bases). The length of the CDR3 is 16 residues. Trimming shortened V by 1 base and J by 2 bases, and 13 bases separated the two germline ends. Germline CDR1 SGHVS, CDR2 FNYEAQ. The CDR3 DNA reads TGTGCCAGCAGCTTAGGTCGGAACAGGGTCACAGATACGCAGTATCTT. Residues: CASSLGRNRVTDTQYL.

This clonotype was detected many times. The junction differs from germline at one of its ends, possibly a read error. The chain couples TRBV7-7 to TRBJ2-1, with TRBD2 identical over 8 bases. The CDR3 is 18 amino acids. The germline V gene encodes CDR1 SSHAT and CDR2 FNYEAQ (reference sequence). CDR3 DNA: TGTGCTAGCAGCTTGACAGGACCCTCTGACGGGAGGGTTGATGAGCAGTTCTTC. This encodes CASSLTGPSDGRVDEQFF.

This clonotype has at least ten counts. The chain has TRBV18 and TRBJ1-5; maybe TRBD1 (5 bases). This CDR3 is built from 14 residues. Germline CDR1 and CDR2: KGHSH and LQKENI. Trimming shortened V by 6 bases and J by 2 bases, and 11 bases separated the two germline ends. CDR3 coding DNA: TGTGCCAGCTCCAGGGAGAACGGCAATCAGCCCCAGCATTTT. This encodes CASSRENGNQPQHF.